The rows below give T cell receptor beta chains drawn from one sample of a study of early T cells in non-severe SARS-CoV-2 infection. One entry per CDR3 protein results from TCRdb running MiXCR on the 5' RACE reads. The table has 80,000 to 100,000 distinct CDR3 sequences, roughly 15% seen once; the top ten hold about 6%. What was sequenced was whole blood. The source of these receptors is an adult who was a healthcare worker with PCR-confirmed SARS-CoV-2 infection or an uninfected control (not recorded which). The CDR3 runs from the conserved cysteine through the conserved F or W. D genes are given only for firm matches. Expanded clones get a size class; other rows say once, few or many, or leave the size out.

>NA|TRBV10-3|TRBD1|TRBJ1-1
TGTGCCATCAGTGATGGGACAGGGCAGAACACTGAAGCTTTCTTT
CAISDGTGQNTEAFF
>many|TRBV10-3|TRBD2|TRBJ2-7
TGTGCCATCAGGGGGACTAGCGGGGAGGAGCAGTACTTC
CAIRGTSGEEQYF
>many|TRBV20-1|TRBD1|TRBJ1-5
TGCAGTGCGAACAGGGGTGATCAGCCCCAGCATTTT
CSANRGDQPQHF
>NA|TRBV20-1|NA|TRBJ2-7
TGCAGTGCTGCCACCGGGACTTTGGACGGGCAGTACTTC
CSAATGTLDGQYF
>NA|TRBV30|TRBD1|TRBJ1-1
TGTGCCTGGAGAGGGACAGGGAACACTGAAGCTTTCTTT
CAWRGTGNTEAFF
>NA|TRBV10-1|TRBD2|TRBJ2-3
TGCGCCAGCAGGGCTCCGGGACTAGCAGGGACTAGCACAGATACGCAGTATTTT
CASRAPGLAGTSTDTQYF
>many|TRBV6-5|NA|TRBJ1-6
TGTGCCAGCAGAACAGGGCGGATTAATTCACCCCTCCACTTT
CASRTGRINSPLHF
>NA|TRBV7-2|TRBD1|TRBJ2-2
TGTGCCAGCAGCCTGCGGACAGGGATTACGGTCACCGGGGAGCTGTTTTTT
CASSLRTGITVTGELFF
>NA|TRBV2|NA|TRBJ2-7
TGTGCCAGCAGTGCAGAGACAGGGAGGAGCGAGCAGTACTTC
CASSAETGRSEQYF
>NA|TRBV13|NA|TRBJ2-2
TGTGCCAGCAGCGGCAGTCCGAACACCGGGGAGCTGTTTTTT
CASSGSPNTGELFF
>NA|TRBV11-2|NA|TRBJ1-1
TGTGCCAGCAGAAACAGGGCAAACACTGAAGCTTTCTTT
CASRNRANTEAFF
>few|TRBV20-1|TRBD1|TRBJ1-3
TGCAGTGCTAGAGAAGCCGGGACAGGGGTTGGAAACACCATATATTTT
CSAREAGTGVGNTIYF
>many|TRBV20-1|NA|TRBJ2-7
TGCAGTGCGGGTGGGAGGGGGTCGAACTACGAGCAGTACTTC
CSAGGRGSNYEQYF
>NA|TRBV3-1|NA|TRBJ2-2
TGTGCCAGCAGCCAAGTCATTTCCACCGGGGAGCTGTTTTTT
CASSQVISTGELFF
>NA|TRBV6-5|NA|TRBJ2-1
TGTGCCAGCAGTAGCCTTGGGGAGCAGTTCTTC
CASSSLGEQFF
>few|TRBV5-1|NA|TRBJ1-2
TGCGCCAGCAGCCAGGACAGCTATGGCTACACCTTC
CASSQDSYGYTF
>NA|TRBV3-1|NA|TRBJ1-6
TGTGCCAGCAGCCAAGATAGGGGAGGTAATTCACCCCTCCACTTT
CASSQDRGGNSPLHF
>NA|TRBV27|TRBD1|TRBJ1-2
TGTGCCAGCAGTTTATTGGGCCAGGGGGGTAACTATGGCTACACCTTC
CASSLLGQGGNYGYTF
>NA|TRBV20-1|NA|TRBJ2-3
TGCAGTGCCAATGCGGGGACTTCCACAGATACGCAGTATTTT
CSANAGTSTDTQYF
>few|TRBV10-3|NA|TRBJ2-3
TGTGCCATCAGTGCAACCACAGATACGCAGTATTTT
CAISATTDTQYF
>few|TRBV5-1|TRBD1|TRBJ2-2
TGCGCCAGCAGCTTGGAAGCAGGGACAGGGGGCACCGGGGAGCTGTTTTTT
CASSLEAGTGGTGELFF
>NA|TRBV20-1|TRBD2|TRBJ2-1
TGCAGTGCTAGAGTTAGCGGGGGTTTATTGGGTGAGCAGTTCTTC
CSARVSGGLLGEQFF
>few|TRBV30|NA|TRBJ1-1
TGTGCCTGGAGGAGGACCGTGAACACTGAAGCTTTCTTT
CAWRRTVNTEAFF
>NA|TRBV29-1|NA|TRBJ2-3
TGCAGCGTTCAAATACCCCTTCAAGTGCAGTATTTT
CSVQIPLQVQYF
>few|TRBV2|TRBD1|TRBJ2-5
TGTGCCAGCCAGAGGCAGGGGGCGACAATGAAAGAGACCCAGTACTTC
CASQRQGATMKETQYF
>few|TRBV18|NA|TRBJ2-3
TGTGCCAGCTCACCAGGACTACTACTCACAGATACGCAGTATTTT
CASSPGLLLTDTQYF
>NA|TRBV20-1|NA|TRBJ2-1
TGCAGTGCTAGAGATGTGAGAAATAACTACAATGAGCAGTTCTTC
CSARDVRNNYNEQFF
>NA|TRBV7-2|TRBD2|TRBJ2-3
TGTGCCAGCAGCTTAGGCCTAGCGGGGTTGACAGATACGCAGTATTTT
CASSLGLAGLTDTQYF